This TCR beta chain comes out of a study of CD8 T cells in Susac syndrome. Concerning this clonotype: What it binds is unknown.

Random hexamers were used to reverse transcribe an amount of roughly 0.5 to 1 ug RNA. TCRdb passed the immunoSEQ multiplex PCR reads through MiXCR, listing each CDR3 protein once. Of roughly 110,000 distinct CDR3 sequences listed, roughly 94% were seen once; the top ten hold around 0.4%. Points from the study as a whole: Clonal CD8+ expansion in Susac was highest in TEMRA cells and active patients. By the study's own acknowledgment, its TCR sequencing and HLA analysis included relatively few individuals. Across the total CD8+ repertoires, around 15 Susac-specific public clones were detected, and across the CD8+ TEMRA repertoires, roughly 5 such clones were detected.

TEMRA cells were enriched by FACS, while CD8+ and CD4+ T cells were obtained through a negative isolation that was performed magnetically. The germline V and J ends were trimmed by 2 bases and 3 bases, with 6 bases remaining between them. The length of the CDR3 is 13 residues. Germline CDR1 SGDLS, CDR2 YYNGEE. This TCR derives from a human donor with Susac syndrome. The chain links TRBV9 to TRBJ2-1; D call uncertain. Sample: CD8+ T cells from PBMCs. CDR3 in amino acids: CASSVAVYNEQFF. The CDR3 nucleotides read TGTGCCAGCAGCGTGGCAGTCTACAATGAGCAGTTCTTC.